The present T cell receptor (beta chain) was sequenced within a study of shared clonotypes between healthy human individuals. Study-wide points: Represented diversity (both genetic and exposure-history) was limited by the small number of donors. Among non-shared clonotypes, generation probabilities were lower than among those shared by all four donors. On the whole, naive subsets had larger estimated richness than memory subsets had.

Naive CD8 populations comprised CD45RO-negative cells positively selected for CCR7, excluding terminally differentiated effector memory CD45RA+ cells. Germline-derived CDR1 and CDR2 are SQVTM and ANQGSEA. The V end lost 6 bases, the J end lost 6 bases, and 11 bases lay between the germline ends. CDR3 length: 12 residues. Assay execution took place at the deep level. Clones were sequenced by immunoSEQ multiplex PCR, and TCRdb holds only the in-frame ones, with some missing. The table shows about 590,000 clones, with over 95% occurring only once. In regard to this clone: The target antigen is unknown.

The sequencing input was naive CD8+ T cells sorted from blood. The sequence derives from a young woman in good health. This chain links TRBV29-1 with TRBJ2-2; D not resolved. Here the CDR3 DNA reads TGCAGCGTGGGCCCGGGCTCCGGGGAGCTGTTTTTT. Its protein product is CSVGPGSGELFF.